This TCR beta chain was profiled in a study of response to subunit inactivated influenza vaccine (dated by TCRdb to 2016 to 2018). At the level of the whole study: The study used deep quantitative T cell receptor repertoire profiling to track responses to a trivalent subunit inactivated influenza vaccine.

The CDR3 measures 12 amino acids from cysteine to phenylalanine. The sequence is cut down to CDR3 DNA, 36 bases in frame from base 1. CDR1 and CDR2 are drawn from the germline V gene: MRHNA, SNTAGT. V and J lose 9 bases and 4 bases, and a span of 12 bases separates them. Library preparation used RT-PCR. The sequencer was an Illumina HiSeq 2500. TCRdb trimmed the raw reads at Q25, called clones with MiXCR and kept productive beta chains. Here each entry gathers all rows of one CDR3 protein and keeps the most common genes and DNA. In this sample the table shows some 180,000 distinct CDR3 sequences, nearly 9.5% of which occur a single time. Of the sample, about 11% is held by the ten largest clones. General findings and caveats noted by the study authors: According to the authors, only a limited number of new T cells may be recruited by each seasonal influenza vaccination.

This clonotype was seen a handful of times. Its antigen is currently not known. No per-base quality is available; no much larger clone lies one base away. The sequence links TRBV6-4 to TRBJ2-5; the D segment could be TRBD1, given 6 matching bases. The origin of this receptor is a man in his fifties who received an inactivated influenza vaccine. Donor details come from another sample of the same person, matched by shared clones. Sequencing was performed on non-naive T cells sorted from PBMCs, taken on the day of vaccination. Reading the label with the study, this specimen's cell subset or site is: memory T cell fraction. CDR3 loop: CARDAGVETQYF. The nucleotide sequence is TGTGCCAGGGACGCAGGGGTAGAGACCCAGTACTTC.